Following are 4 T cell receptor beta chains from one sample sequenced in a study of CD8 T cells in ankylosing spondylitis. Each CDR3 protein gets one entry after TCRdb re-called the 5' RACE reads with MiXCR. The repertoire includes fewer than 400,000 distinct CDR3 sequences, around 15% of them detected once, and around 0.99% sits in the top ten. The source material was blood, either unsorted or a sorted T cell fraction (not recorded which). The receptor set was obtained from a male donor with ankylosing spondylitis or in good health (not recorded which).

This chain uses TRBV2 with TRBJ1-5, with TRBD1 matching 7 bases. V gave up 4 bases and J gave up 0 bases; unmatched junction bases: 6. This CDR3 has 16 residues. Germline lookup yields CDR1 SNHLY and CDR2 FYNNEI. The CDR3 coding sequence is TGTGCCAGCAGTGGTCAGGGGGAAGGTAGCAATCAGCCCCAGCATTTT. Translating it yields CASSGQGEGSNQPQHF.

The chain joins TRBV10-2 to TRBJ2-5; 8 nucleotides match TRBD1. Losses at the gene ends were 6 bases for V and 4 bases for J; bases not matched to a gene: 1. The CDR3 has 12 residues. Germline V lookup: CDR1 WSHSY, CDR2 SAAADI. CDR3 DNA: TGCGCCAGCAGCCAGGGGGCAGAGACCCAGTACTTC. Its translation: CASSQGAETQYF.

This clonotype came up a few times. The chain uses TRBV2 and TRBJ2-6; 7 bases match TRBD1. The CDR3 extends over 16 amino acids. V lost 2 bases, J lost 4 bases, and 5 bases stayed unmatched. The germline V gene has CDR1 SNHLY and CDR2 FYNNEI. The CDR3 reads CASSELKGAGANVLTF. In DNA form, the CDR3 reads TGTGCCAGCAGTGAATTGAAGGGGGCAGGGGCCAACGTCCTGACTTTC.

The chain links TRBV12-3 or TRBV12-4 to TRBJ2-1; D ambiguous. V was clipped by 4 bases and J by 7 bases, with 17 bases between them. The CDR3 is 15 amino acids. CDR3 nucleotides: TGTGCCAGCAGTTCCCTAGTGGTACGGGTGAATGAGCAGTTCTTC. Encoded protein: CASSSLVVRVNEQFF.